This T cell receptor (beta chain) came from a study of identical twins. Study conclusions and caveats: Findings came from cross-sectional statistics, without long-term follow-up of donors.

With respect to this clonotype: Its antigen is not known.

Germline V CDR1 and CDR2: LGHDT, YNNKEL (reference sequence). CDR3 length: 16 amino acids. V trimming: 4 bases; J trimming: 8 bases; junction bases outside the gene matches: 13. TCRdb reprocessed the 5' RACE reads with MiXCR, giving one entry per CDR3 protein. The sample has more than 600,000 distinct CDR3 sequences; roughly 20% are singletons. This same sample was also part of a study on T cells expressing NK-cell markers.

The chain couples TRBV3-1 to TRBJ2-1, with TRBD2 matching 8 bases. The sample comprised PBMCs. This sequence originates from a young woman in good health. The chain's CDR3 is CASSRRLSGSTDEQFF. The CDR3 DNA reads as TGTGCCAGCAGCCGCCGACTCAGCGGGAGTACCGATGAGCAGTTCTTC.